The subject of this entry is one TCR beta chain. A junction end diverges from the germline sequence, so it may reflect a read error. The sample is drawn from a study of PD-L1 blockade in urothelial cancer. Study overall: The analyses of blood took place 3 weeks (second dose) and 6 weeks after treatment start. There were a median of around 140,000 T cells in blood samples.

This CDR3 comprises 17 residues. Per germline, CDR1 SNHLY and CDR2 FYNNEI. The assay was immunoSEQ multiplex PCR, and TCRdb's table has in-frame clones only and misses some. The sample carries 85,000 to 130,000 clones, 91% recorded once. The sample consisted of PBMCs, taken around atezolizumab (anti-PD-L1) treatment. The rearrangement joins TRBV2 to TRBJ2-7, with 9 positions matching TRBD1. This TCR was recovered from an elderly woman with urothelial cancer. CDR3 sequence: CASSGEEWDRDHYGQYF. The CDR3 DNA reads TGTGCCAGCAGTGGGGAGGAGTGGGACAGGGACCACTACGGGCAGTACTTC.